Following are 20 T cell receptor beta chains from one sample sequenced in a study of T cells after yellow fever vaccination. TCRdb redid the calling of the 5' RACE reads with MiXCR, one entry per CDR3 protein. The repertoire has hundreds of thousands of distinct CDR3 sequences, roughly 13% of them found once; the top ten carry around an eighth. Source: PBMCs, taken on the day of the yellow fever booster vaccination. The receptors originated from a man aged 25-45 years who received the YFV17D yellow fever vaccine.

In this sample, this clonotype turned up a few times. The genes are TRBV20-1 and TRBJ2-7; TRBD2 is a possible D gene (6 bases). Trimming removed 3 bases from V and 4 bases from J, with 16 bases in between. This CDR3 has 14 residues. Looked up from germline, CDR1 is DFQATT and CDR2 is SNEGSKA (reference sequence). CDR3 region: CSASPPAGVYEQYF. CDR3 in DNA: TGCAGTGCTAGTCCTCCAGCGGGCGTTTACGAGCAGTACTTC.

The sample holds a few counts of this clonotype. The genes are TRBV7-9 and TRBJ1-1, with D possibly being TRBD1 (5 bases). Germline V CDR1 and CDR2: SEHNR, FQNEAQ (reference sequence). The length of the CDR3 is 13 residues. V lost 5 bases and J 1 base, leaving 8 bases between the germline ends. Here the CDR3 reads CASSRGQNTEAFF. The CDR3 bases are TGTGCCAGCAGCAGAGGACAGAACACTGAAGCTTTCTTT. Supplemented by reference TRBV7-9 and TRBJ1-1, the full variable domain reads DTGVSQNPRHKITKRGQNVTFRCDPISEHNRLYWYRQTLGQGPEFLTYFQNEAQLEKSRLLSDRFSAERPKGSFSTLEIQRTEQGDSAMYLCASSRGQNTEAFFGQGTRLTVV.

The chain couples TRBV7-9 to TRBJ2-3, with D perhaps assigned TRBD1 or TRBD2 (5 bases each). CDR3 length: 16 amino acids. V lost 5 bases to trimming and J lost 4 bases, with 19 bases between them. Germline loops: CDR1 SEHNR, CDR2 FQNEAQ (reference sequence). The CDR3 region is CASSPPFPGGADTQYF. DNA of the CDR3: TGTGCCAGCAGCCCTCCGTTCCCTGGGGGAGCAGATACGCAGTATTTT.

Only a few counts were recorded for this clonotype. The chain recombines TRBV5-1 with TRBJ1-1, with D possibly TRBD1 on 5 matching bases. CDR1 is SGHRS, CDR2 YFSETQ, per germline. The CDR3 covers 16 residues. Trimming took off 1 base at V and 2 bases at J, with 15 bases between the two ends. As DNA, the CDR3 is TGCGCCAGCAGCTTGAGCGGGACTCTACCAAACACTGAAGCTTTCTTT. Its translation: CASSLSGTLPNTEAFF.

This clonotype has more than one count but fewer than ten. V usage is TRBV15 and J usage is TRBJ2-1; D is possibly TRBD1 or TRBD2 (5 bases each). Trimming removed 0 bases at V and 5 bases at J, with 11 bases between. CDR3 length equals 15 residues. CDR1 LNHNV and CDR2 YYDKDF come from the germline V gene (reference sequence). The chain's CDR3 is CATSRDAMGDNEQFF. Written as DNA, the CDR3 is TGTGCCACCAGCAGAGATGCTATGGGGGACAATGAGCAGTTCTTC. Supplemented by reference TRBV15 and TRBJ2-1, the full variable domain reads DAMVIQNPRYQVTQFGKPVTLSCSQTLNHNVMYWYQQKSSQAPKLLFHYYDKDFNNEADTPDNFQSRRPNTSFCFLDIRSPGLGDTAMYLCATSRDAMGDNEQFFGPGTRLTVL.

Remarks on this clonotype: A junction end diverges from the germline sequence, so it may reflect a read error. The CDR3 nucleotides are TGCGCCATCAGCCATGAGGGGGAAGGGACTGAAGCTTTCTTT. It specifies CAISHEGEGTEAFF. The V call is TRBV4-3, the J call TRBJ1-1; tentatively, D is TRBD1 (6 bases). The CDR3 has 14 residues. Germline CDR1 reads LGHNA; CDR2 reads YSLEER.

The rearrangement links TRBV2 to TRBJ2-7; D is perhaps TRBD2 (6 bases). Germline V gene sequence: CDR1 SNHLY, CDR2 FYNNEI. V was trimmed by 8 bases and J by 3 bases, leaving 14 bases between them. CDR3 length equals 13 residues. CDR3 nucleotides: TGTGCCAGCGACGCTAGCGCGAACTACGAGCAGTACTTC. As protein: CASDASANYEQYF.

This clonotype was recorded many times. The genes are TRBV5-1 and TRBJ2-3; the D is unclear. Trimming took off 2 bases at V and 2 bases at J, with 3 bases between the two ends. Per the germline V gene, CDR1 is SGHRS and CDR2 is YFSETQ. The CDR3 is 12 amino acids. The CDR3 DNA is TGCGCCAGCAGCTTCTACACAGATACGCAGTATTTT. Residues: CASSFYTDTQYF.

This chain joins TRBV29-1 and TRBJ1-1; D unresolved. CDR1 SQVTM and CDR2 ANQGSEA come from the germline V gene. The CDR3 loop spans 13 amino acids. V lost 7 bases to trimming and J lost 4 bases, with 16 bases between them. CDR3 region: CSASHEYFTEAFF. DNA for the CDR3: TGCAGCGCGTCCCACGAATACTTCACTGAAGCTTTCTTT.

There are a few counts of this clonotype. The rearrangement links TRBV9 to TRBJ2-1; D uncertain. CDR3 length: 15 residues. V shed 0 bases and J shed 1 base, with 8 bases lying between them. Germline assignment: CDR1 SGDLS and CDR2 YYNGEE. The CDR3 region has the DNA TGTGCCAGCAGCGTAGCGGGTCAGTCCTACAATGAGCAGTTCTTC. Translated: CASSVAGQSYNEQFF.

With respect to this clonotype: Germline is not matched at one junction end, which may reflect a read error. The chain uses TRBV4-1 and TRBJ1-2, with TRBD1 identical over 9 bases. The CDR3 consists of 16 residues. Per the germline V gene, CDR1 is MGHRA and CDR2 is YSYEKL. The CDR3 region is CAIGFGLGQGNYGYTF. CDR3 sequence (DNA): TGTGCCATCGGCTTTGGGCTCGGACAGGGGAACTATGGCTACACCTTC.

The gene calls are TRBV28 and TRBJ2-7; 8 bases agree with TRBD2. CDR1 is MDHEN and CDR2 is SYDVKM in the germline V gene. CDR3 length: 16 amino acids. The J segment lost 0 bases and the V segment lost 4 bases, leaving 8 bases of the junction unmatched. Here the CDR3 DNA reads TGTGCCAGCAGTTCGGGGGGGGGCCCGAGCTCCTACGAGCAGTACTTC. Its protein product is CASSSGGGPSSYEQYF.

There are a few counts of this clonotype. The V call is TRBV5-1, the J call TRBJ2-6; 15 bases agree with TRBD2. V trimming: 3 bases; J trimming: 0 bases; junction bases outside the gene matches: 13. The CDR3 length is 22 residues. Germline V gene sequence: CDR1 SGHRS, CDR2 YFSETQ. Here the CDR3 DNA reads TGCGCCAGCAGCTCGAGACCTCCGGGACTAGCGGGAGGCCTCTCTGGGGCCAACGTCCTGACTTTC. Its translation is CASSSRPPGLAGGLSGANVLTF.

This clonotype was seen a few times. This chain connects TRBV7-2 to TRBJ1-5; the D gene is possibly TRBD1 (5 bases). V was shortened by 4 bases and J by 1 base, with 14 bases between the two germline ends. Germline CDR1 SGHTA, CDR2 FQGNSA. CDR3 length: 16 amino acids. CDR3 nucleotide sequence: TGTGCCAGCAGCTGGTTAGGAGCAGGGAGCAATCAGCCCCAGCATTTT. Its protein product is CASSWLGAGSNQPQHF.

This clonotype was counted only a few times. The chain is built from TRBV12-3 or TRBV12-4 and TRBJ1-6; TRBD1 matches 7 bases. J lost 5 bases, V lost 7 bases, and 5 bases had no gene match. The CDR3 is 14 amino acids. The CDR3 spells CASTMGQNNSPLHF. Written as DNA, the CDR3 is TGTGCCAGCACTATGGGACAGAATAATTCACCCCTCCACTTT.

This clonotype was seen at least ten times. The rearrangement joins TRBV5-1 to TRBJ2-3; 9 bases agree with TRBD1. In germline, CDR1 is SGHRS, CDR2 YFSETQ. Germline trimming cut 4 bases from V and 5 bases from J; bases unmatched to any gene: 5. The CDR3 consists of 14 residues. The CDR3 nucleotides are TGCGCCAGCAGCCTGGACAGGGGCGAAGATACGCAGTATTTT. It is translated as CASSLDRGEDTQYF.

J is TRBJ2-7 and V is TRBV10-2, with D unresolved. The CDR3 sequence is 12 residues long. Trimming removed 10 bases from V and 0 bases from J, with 10 bases in between. Germline CDR1 WSHSY, CDR2 SAAADI. The CDR3 DNA is TGCGCCACCCTTTTGGACTCCTACGAGCAGTACTTC. Translated, it gives CATLLDSYEQYF.

This chain uses TRBV30 with TRBJ2-3; possible D gene TRBD1, 6 bases. Deletions cut 0 bases from V and 6 bases from J, with 10 bases between. CDR3 size: 13 residues. CDR1 is GTSNPN, CDR2 SVGIG, per germline (reference sequence). The CDR3 here is CAWSVQGVDTQYF. The CDR3 nucleotides read TGTGCCTGGAGTGTACAGGGAGTCGATACGCAGTATTTT.

Only a few counts were recorded for this clonotype. The chain is built from TRBV6-5 and TRBJ1-5; D unclear. Germline V CDR1 and CDR2: MNHEY, SVGAGI. The CDR3 is 15 amino acids. The ends were cut back, 0 bases at V and 3 bases at J, with 9 bases in the middle. Written as DNA, the CDR3 is TGTGCCAGCAGTTACTCGCGAACTAACAATCAGCCCCAGCATTTT. Amino acids: CASSYSRTNNQPQHF.

V is TRBV5-1 and J is TRBJ1-3, with 7 bases lining up with TRBD1. This CDR3 has 16 amino acids. Germline V CDR1 and CDR2: SGHRS, YFSETQ. V lost 3 bases, J lost 0 bases, and 6 bases stayed unmatched. DNA for the CDR3: TGCGCCAGCAGCTGGACAGGCGCCAACTCTGGAAACACCATATATTTT. It is translated as CASSWTGANSGNTIYF.